The entry that follows covers one TCR beta chain sequence. A much larger clonotype is one base distant, so this may be a read error. The CDR3 is made up of 13 amino acids. The germline gives CDR1 SGHTA, CDR2 FQGNSA. V lost 5 bases to trimming and J lost 6 bases; unmatched junction nucleotides: 3. The data were obtained in a study of identical twins. The donor group consisted entirely of healthy Caucasians. TCRdb reprocessed the 5' RACE reads with MiXCR, giving one entry per CDR3 protein. Among around 690,000 distinct CDR3 sequences, around 20% were seen once, and the ten largest hold around 4.5%. These data were likewise used in another study, on T cells expressing NK-cell markers. As that study records: HCMV serostatus: seven of eight sequenced donors positive, one negative. For a few donors, these clonotypes were likewise the leading ones in the CD3+CD56-NKG2C+ fraction.

Sequenced: PBMCs. The chain carries TRBV7-2 and TRBJ2-1; 8 bases agree with TRBD2. This TCR was sampled from a woman under 30 in good health. This CDR3 reads CASSQGLGNEQFF. The CDR3 DNA reads TGTGCCAGCAGCCAGGGACTAGGCAATGAGCAGTTCTTC.